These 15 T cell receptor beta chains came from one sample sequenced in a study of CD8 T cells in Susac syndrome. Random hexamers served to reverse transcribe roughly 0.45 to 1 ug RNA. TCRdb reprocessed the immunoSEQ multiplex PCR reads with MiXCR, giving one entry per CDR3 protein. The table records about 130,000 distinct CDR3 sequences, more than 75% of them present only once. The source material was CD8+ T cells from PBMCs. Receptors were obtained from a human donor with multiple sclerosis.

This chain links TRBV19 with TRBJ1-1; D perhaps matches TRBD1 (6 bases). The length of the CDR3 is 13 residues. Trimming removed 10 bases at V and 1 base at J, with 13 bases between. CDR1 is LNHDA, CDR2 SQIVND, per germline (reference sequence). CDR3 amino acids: CATQQGANTEAFF. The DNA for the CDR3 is TGTGCCACCCAACAGGGTGCGAACACTGAAGCTTTCTTT.

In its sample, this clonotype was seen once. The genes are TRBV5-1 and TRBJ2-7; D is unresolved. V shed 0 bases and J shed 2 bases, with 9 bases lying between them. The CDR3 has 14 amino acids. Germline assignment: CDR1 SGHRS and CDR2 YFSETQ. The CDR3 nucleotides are TGCGCCAGCAGCTTGGTCGACGGACCCTACGAGCAGTACTTC. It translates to CASSLVDGPYEQYF.

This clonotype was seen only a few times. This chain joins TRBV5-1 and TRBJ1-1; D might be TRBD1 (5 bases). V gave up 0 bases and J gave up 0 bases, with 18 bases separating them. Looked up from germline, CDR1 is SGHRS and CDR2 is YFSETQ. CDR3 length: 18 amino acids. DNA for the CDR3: TGCGCCAGCAGCTTGGGAGTGGGACGGATATTGGTGAACACTGAAGCTTTCTTT. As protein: CASSLGVGRILVNTEAFF. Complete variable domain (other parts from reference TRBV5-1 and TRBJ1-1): KAGVTQTPRYLIKTRGQQVTLSCSPISGHRSVSWYQQTPGQGLQFLFEYFSETQRNKGNFPGRFSGRQFSNSRSEMNVSTLELGDSALYLCASSLGVGRILVNTEAFFGQGTRLTVV.

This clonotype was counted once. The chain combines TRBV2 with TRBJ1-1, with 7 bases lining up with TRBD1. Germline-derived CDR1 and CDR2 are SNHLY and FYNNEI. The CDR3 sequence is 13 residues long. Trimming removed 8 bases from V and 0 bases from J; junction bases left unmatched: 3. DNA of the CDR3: TGTGCCAGCTCCGGGACAGTGAACACTGAAGCTTTCTTT. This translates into CASSGTVNTEAFF.

The CDR3 loop reads CASSLDAGQGAEIQPQHF. DNA for the CDR3: TGTGCCAGCAGCTTAGATGCCGGACAGGGGGCAGAGATTCAGCCCCAGCATTTT. V gene TRBV7-8 combines with J gene TRBJ1-5; 11 positions agree with TRBD1. CDR1 SGHVS and CDR2 FQNEAQ come from the germline V gene. CDR3 length equals 18 residues. With V trimmed by 1 base and J by 6 bases, 11 bases remained unmatched.

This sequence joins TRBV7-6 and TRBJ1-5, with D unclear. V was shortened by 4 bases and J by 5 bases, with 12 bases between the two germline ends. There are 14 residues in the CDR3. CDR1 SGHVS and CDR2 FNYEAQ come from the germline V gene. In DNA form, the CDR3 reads TGTGCCAGCAGCTCCTCCCCGGGAGATCAGCCCCAGCATTTT. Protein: CASSSSPGDQPQHF.

The CDR3 here is CASSGVTSGNTIYF. CDR3 nucleotide sequence: TGCGCCAGCAGCGGAGTTACCTCTGGAAACACCATATATTTT. This chain joins TRBV4-1 and TRBJ1-3; D ambiguous. Germline V gene sequence: CDR1 MGHRA, CDR2 YSYEKL. The CDR3 consists of 14 residues. Trimming cost V 5 bases and J 0 bases, with 8 bases left between them.

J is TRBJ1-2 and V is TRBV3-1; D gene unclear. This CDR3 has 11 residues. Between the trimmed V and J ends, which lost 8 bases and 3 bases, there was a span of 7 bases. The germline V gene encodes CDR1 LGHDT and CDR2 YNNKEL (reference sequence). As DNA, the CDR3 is TGTGCCAGCCCCACGTACTATGGCTACACCTTC. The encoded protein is CASPTYYGYTF.

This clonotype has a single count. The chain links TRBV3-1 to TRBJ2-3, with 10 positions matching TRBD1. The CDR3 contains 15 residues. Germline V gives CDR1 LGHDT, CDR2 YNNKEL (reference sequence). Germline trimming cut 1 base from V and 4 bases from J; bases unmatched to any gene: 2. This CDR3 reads CASSQVTGGSDTQYF. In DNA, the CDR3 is TGTGCCAGCAGCCAAGTGACAGGGGGCTCAGATACGCAGTATTTT.

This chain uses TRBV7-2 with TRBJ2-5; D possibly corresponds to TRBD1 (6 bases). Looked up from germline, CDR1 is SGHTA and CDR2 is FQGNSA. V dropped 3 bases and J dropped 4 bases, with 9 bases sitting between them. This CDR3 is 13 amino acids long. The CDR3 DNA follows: TGTGCCAGCAGCTTTAGGGGGTTAGAGACCCAGTACTTC. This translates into CASSFRGLETQYF.

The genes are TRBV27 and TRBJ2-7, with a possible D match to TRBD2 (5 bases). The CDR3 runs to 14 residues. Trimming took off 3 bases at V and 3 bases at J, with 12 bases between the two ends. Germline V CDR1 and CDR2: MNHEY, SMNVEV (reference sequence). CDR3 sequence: CASSFHGIDYEQYF. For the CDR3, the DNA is TGTGCCAGCAGTTTTCACGGGATTGACTACGAGCAGTACTTC.

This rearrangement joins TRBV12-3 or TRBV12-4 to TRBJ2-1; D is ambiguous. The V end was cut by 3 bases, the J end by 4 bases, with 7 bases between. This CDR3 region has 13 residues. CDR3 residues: CASSFVGYNEQFF. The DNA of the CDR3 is TGTGCCAGCAGTTTTGTTGGTTACAATGAGCAGTTCTTC.

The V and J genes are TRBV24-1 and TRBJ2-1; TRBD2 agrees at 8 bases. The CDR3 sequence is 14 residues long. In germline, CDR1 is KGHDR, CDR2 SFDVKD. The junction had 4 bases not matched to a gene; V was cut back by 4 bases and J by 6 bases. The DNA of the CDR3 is TGTGCCACCAGTGAGTCCGGGACTAGCAATGAGCAGTTCTTC. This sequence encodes CATSESGTSNEQFF.

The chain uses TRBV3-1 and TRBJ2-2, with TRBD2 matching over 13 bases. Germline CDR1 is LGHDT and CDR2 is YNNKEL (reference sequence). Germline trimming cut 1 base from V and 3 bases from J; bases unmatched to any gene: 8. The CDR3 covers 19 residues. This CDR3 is CASSQGIFGLAGDTGELFF. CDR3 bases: TGTGCCAGCAGCCAAGGCATTTTCGGACTAGCGGGAGACACCGGGGAGCTGTTTTTT.

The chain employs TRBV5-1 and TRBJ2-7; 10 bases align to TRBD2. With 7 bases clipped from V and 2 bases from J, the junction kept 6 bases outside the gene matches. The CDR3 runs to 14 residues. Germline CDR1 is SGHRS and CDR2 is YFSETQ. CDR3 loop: CASHVGLAAYEQYF. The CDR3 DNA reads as TGCGCCAGCCACGTAGGACTAGCGGCCTACGAGCAGTACTTC.